These 30 T cell receptor beta chains came from one sample sequenced in a study of T cell clonality in common variable immunodeficiency. Using immunoSEQ multiplex PCR, the repertoire was profiled, and TCRdb retains in-frame clones only, with some absent. The sample contains about 52,000 clones, none of them singletons. The sample consisted of peripheral blood mononuclear cells. The receptor set was obtained from a person between 18 and 75 years old in good health.

This clone was observed a few times. The missing CDR3 end, 3 residues past where the read stops, is filled in from the germline J gene. The chain joins TRBV11-2 to TRBJ1-4; D is undetermined. CDR3 length: 15 amino acids. V was shortened by 2 bases and J by 4 bases, with 11 bases between the two germline ends. Germline V CDR1 and CDR2: SGHAT, FQNNGV. The DNA read from the CDR3 is TGTGCCAGCAGCTTATGGGCCGGAGGTAATGAAAAA. This encodes CASSLWAGGNEK. The entire CDR3 is CASSLWAGGNEKLFF.

This clone showed up many times. The read terminates 3 residues ahead of where the CDR3 ends, so the germline J gene completes it. The chain employs TRBV20-1 and TRBJ2-1, with 9 bases that match TRBD1. Germline loops: CDR1 DFQATT, CDR2 SNEGSKA (reference sequence). Trimming took 4 bases from V and 0 from J; bases not matched to a gene: 1. CDR3 length: 14 residues. The part of the CDR3 DNA that was read is TGCAGTGCTATGGACAGGGGCTCCTACAATGAG. This gives the protein CSAMDRGSYNE. The full-length CDR3 reads as CSAMDRGSYNEQFF.

This clone was seen ten or more times. The CDR3 end lies 3 residues beyond the end of the read and is filled in from the germline J gene. The rearrangement links TRBV6-2 or TRBV6-3 to TRBJ1-2, with 9 bases lining up with TRBD1. V lost 6 bases, J lost 2 bases, and 13 bases stayed unmatched. Germline CDR1 and CDR2: MNHEY and SVGEGT. The CDR3 is 17 amino acids. CDR3 region: CASRRPSNRGQNYGYTF. Partial CDR3 DNA: TGTGCCAGCAGGAGGCCAAGTAACAGGGGGCAAAACTATGGC.

This clone has a count of ten or more. The read is 3 residues too short to cover the CDR3 end, so that end is filled in from the germline J gene. The genes are TRBV20-1 and TRBJ1-2, with a weak D call TRBD1 (6 bases). This CDR3 is built from 17 residues. V lost 0 bases and J 1 base, leaving 18 bases between the germline ends. Germline CDR1 DFQATT, CDR2 SNEGSKA (reference sequence). CDR3 loop: CSARDAVRGLFNYGYTF. Partial CDR3 DNA: TGCAGTGCTAGAGATGCGGTCAGGGGCCTATTTAACTATGGC.

Ten or more counts support this clone. From the germline J gene comes the end of the CDR3, since the read stops 3 residues before it. The gene calls are TRBV19 and TRBJ2-5; weak D call: TRBD2 (6 bases). This CDR3 is built from 16 residues. Germline V lookup: CDR1 LNHDA, CDR2 SQIVND (reference sequence). Trimming took off 3 bases at V and 2 bases at J, with 16 bases between the two ends. The sequenced part of the CDR3 DNA is TGTGCCAGTAGTATGGGGGGACCGGGATGGCAAGAGACC. Protein product: CASSMGGPGWQET. Given in full, the CDR3 is CASSMGGPGWQETQYF.

In this sample, this clone turned up many times. The CDR3 end is not reached by the read, which stops 3 residues before it; the germline J gene fills it in. The chain recombines TRBV10-3 with TRBJ2-1; D might be TRBD2 (6 bases). The CDR3 extends over 14 amino acids. Trimming removed 0 bases from V and 9 bases from J, with 12 bases in between. Germline CDR1 is ENHRY and CDR2 is SYGVKD. CDR3 bases read: TGTGCCATCAGTGAGTCGGAAACTAGCTTTGAG. Amino acid sequence: CAISESETSFE. The CDR3 reads in full as CAISESETSFEQFF.

This clone was found a few times. Relative to the germline gene, one junction end is altered; a read error may explain this. From the germline J gene comes the end of the CDR3, since the read stops 3 residues before it. The chain recombines TRBV29-1 with TRBJ2-3; D might be TRBD2 (5 bases). Germline CDR1 and CDR2: SQVTM and ANQGSEA. This CDR3 has 13 residues. CDR3 amino acids: CSVDEGSSETQYF. The part of the CDR3 DNA that was read is TGCAGCGTTGATGAGGGTTCGTCAGAGACG.

This clone appeared a few times. CDR3 sequence: CASSRQTGGFLDTEAFF. The CDR3 bases that were read are TGCGCCAGCAGTAGACAAACAGGGGGCTTTTTGGACACTGAA. The V gene is TRBV10-2, the J gene TRBJ1-1; TRBD1 agrees at 9 bases. Sequencing ends 3 residues short of the CDR3 end; the germline J gene provides the rest. The germline CDR1 and CDR2 sequences are WSHSY and SAAADI. Trimming cost V 5 bases and J 3 bases; bases outside gene matches: 13. CDR3 length equals 17 residues.

Ten or more counts support this clone. Read coverage stops 3 residues before the CDR3 terminus; the germline J gene supplies the remainder. V is TRBV7-2 and J is TRBJ2-4, with D perhaps TRBD1 (5 bases). Per germline, CDR1 SGHTA and CDR2 FQGNSA. Trimming took 0 bases from V and 8 from J, leaving 14 bases between them. The CDR3 extends over 15 amino acids. Incomplete CDR3 DNA: TGTGCCAGCAGCTTAGCCGTCAGGGTGAAAGACATT. This codes for CASSLAVRVKDI. The full-length CDR3 reads as CASSLAVRVKDIQYF.

Points on this clone: The CDR3 is cut off 3 residues early in the read; its end comes from the germline J gene. The rearrangement uses TRBV20-1 and TRBJ2-7, with D unresolved. V shed 0 bases and J shed 4 bases, with 7 bases lying between them. The CDR3 sequence is 12 residues long. Germline CDR1 and CDR2: DFQATT and SNEGSKA (reference sequence). CDR3 bases read: TGCAGTGCTAGAGATAATCGGTACGAG. Residues: CSARDNRYE. The whole CDR3 sequence is CSARDNRYEQYF.

This clone was recorded at least ten times. The read finishes 3 residues shy of the CDR3 end, and the germline J gene is used to complete it. V gene TRBV30 combines with J gene TRBJ1-4; TRBD1 is a possible D gene (6 bases). V lost 0 bases and J 8 bases, leaving 13 bases between the germline ends. The length of the CDR3 is 14 residues. Germline lookup yields CDR1 GTSNPN and CDR2 SVGIG (reference sequence). The CDR3 DNA, read in part, is TGTGCCTGGAGTGTACACAGGGTGGGGGAAAAA. Translation gives CAWSVHRVGEK. The full CDR3 protein reads CAWSVHRVGEKLFF.

Concerning this clone itself: The CDR3 is cut off 3 residues early in the read; its end comes from the germline J gene. The same CDR3 can be traced to other DNA sequences in this sample. The chain uses TRBV18 and TRBJ1-5; perhaps TRBD1 as D (6 bases). V gave up 6 bases and J gave up 6 bases, with 18 bases separating them. The germline CDR1 and CDR2 sequences are KGHSH and LQKENI. The CDR3 has 15 amino acids. The DNA read from the CDR3 is TGTGCCAGCTCCCCCTCGAAGGGGGGGGGTCAGCCC. Its translation is CASSPSKGGGQP. In full, the CDR3 reads CASSPSKGGGQPQHF.

This clone was seen repeatedly, ten times or more. The CDR3 extends 3 residues past the end of the read, so its final part is completed from the germline J gene. This chain connects TRBV10-1 to TRBJ1-2; the match to TRBD1 covers 7 bases. V gave up 9 bases and J gave up 5 bases; unmatched junction bases: 12. Germline V gives CDR1 WNHNN, CDR2 SYGVQD (reference sequence). CDR3 length: 14 amino acids. The CDR3 is CASTYRGSVYGYTF. The covered CDR3 bases are TGCGCCAGTACCTACAGGGGTAGTGTGTATGGC.

This clone was seen many times. Sequencing ends 3 residues short of the CDR3 end; the germline J gene provides the rest. The chain carries TRBV20-1 and TRBJ2-3; D is possibly TRBD2 (6 bases). This CDR3 contains 15 residues. Per the germline V gene, CDR1 is DFQATT and CDR2 is SNEGSKA (reference sequence). CDR3 residues: CSAFPGVSMNQPQYF. Incomplete CDR3 DNA: TGCAGTGCCTTTCCGGGGGTCAGCATGAATCAGCCG.

This clone was counted at least ten times. The CDR3 is cut off 3 residues early in the read; its end comes from the germline J gene. V is TRBV30 and J is TRBJ2-7; the D gene is possibly TRBD1 (5 bases). Trimming shortened V by 4 bases and J by 2 bases, and 12 bases separated the two germline ends. The CDR3 totals 13 residues. Germline CDR1 GTSNPN, CDR2 SVGIG (reference sequence). The CDR3 sequence is CAWIRAGTYEQYF. Partial CDR3 DNA: TGTGCCTGGATCCGGGCAGGGACCTACGAG.

This clone was detected ten times or more. The CDR3 end falls 3 residues outside the read, so it is completed with the germline J gene. J is TRBJ2-7 and V is TRBV12-3 or TRBV12-4, with D possibly TRBD2 on 6 matching bases. The CDR3 is made up of 15 amino acids. V shed 3 bases and J shed 3 bases, with 15 bases lying between them. The sequenced CDR3 bases are TGTGCCAGCAGTTTCGGTGGGGACTCAAGCTACGAG. This encodes CASSFGGDSSYE. The whole CDR3 sequence reads CASSFGGDSSYEQYF.

This clone was seen repeatedly, ten times or more. The CDR3 goes on 3 residues after the read ends, and that part is filled in from the germline J gene. The rearrangement uses TRBV2 and TRBJ2-7; a weak D match, TRBD1 (6 bases). The length of the CDR3 is 14 residues. CDR1 is SNHLY and CDR2 is FYNNEI in the germline V gene. The germline V and J ends were trimmed by 7 bases and 0 bases, with 13 bases remaining between them. The DNA read from the CDR3 is TGTGCCAGCACCAGAGGGGGTGGCTCCTACGAG. It encodes CASTRGGGSYE. The full CDR3 protein reads CASTRGGGSYEQYF.

Turning to this clone: The CDR3 extends 3 residues past the end of the read, so its final part is completed from the germline J gene. The chain recombines TRBV20-1 with TRBJ2-7; TRBD1 agrees at 7 bases. The germline gives CDR1 DFQATT, CDR2 SNEGSKA (reference sequence). This CDR3 is 15 amino acids long. Trimming removed 6 bases from V and 2 bases from J; junction bases left unmatched: 13. CDR3 amino acids: CSASRVRQGTYEQYF. CDR3 DNA, as far as it was read: TGCAGTGCCAGCCGGGTTAGACAGGGAACCTACGAG.

The sample holds many counts of this clone. The read falls 3 residues short of the CDR3 end, and the missing part is taken from the germline J gene. The chain carries TRBV12-5 and TRBJ2-5, with no clear D. CDR1 and CDR2 from the germline V gene are LGHNT and FRNRAP. Trimming stripped 7 bases from V and 7 bases from J, with 16 bases between. This CDR3 is built from 13 residues. The CDR3 bases that were read are TGTGCTAGTGCCCCCCCAATTTCGGGGACC. This codes for CASAPPISGT. The entire CDR3 reads CASAPPISGTQYF.

This clone was picked up many times. The read ends 3 residues before the CDR3 terminus; that terminus is restored from the germline J gene. The chain uses TRBV2 and TRBJ2-7, with 8 bases aligning to TRBD2. The trim removed 3 bases at V and 2 bases at J, leaving 3 bases unmatched. This CDR3 has 14 residues. The germline gives CDR1 SNHLY, CDR2 FYNNEI. The sequenced CDR3 bases are TGTGCCAGCAGTGACCGGGGGGGCACCTACGAG. Protein: CASSDRGGTYE. The whole CDR3 sequence reads CASSDRGGTYEQYF.

Many counts were recorded for this clone. With the read ending 3 residues before the CDR3 end, the germline J gene is used to fill in that end. This chain uses TRBV19 with TRBJ1-2, with D tentatively TRBD1 (6 bases). The CDR3 is 15 residues long. Per germline, CDR1 LNHDA and CDR2 SQIVND (reference sequence). The V gene lost 4 bases and the J gene lost 5 bases, with 17 bases spanning the gap. The part of the CDR3 DNA that was read is TGTGCCAGTAGTACCTCGCAGGGGCTCTTGTATGGC. This encodes CASSTSQGLLYG. The CDR3 as a whole reads CASSTSQGLLYGYTF.

Ten or more counts support this clone. Read coverage stops 3 residues before the CDR3 terminus; the germline J gene supplies the remainder. The chain employs TRBV20-1 and TRBJ2-5; D is unclear. Trimming removed 0 bases at V and 3 bases at J, with 8 bases between. Germline CDR1 and CDR2: DFQATT and SNEGSKA (reference sequence). The CDR3 sequence is 13 residues long. The CDR3 loop reads CSAREGYEETQYF. The DNA read from the CDR3 is TGCAGTGCTAGAGAAGGGTACGAAGAGACC.

This clone was seen many times. The read finishes 3 residues shy of the CDR3 end, and the germline J gene is used to complete it. This chain joins TRBV5-4 and TRBJ2-1; 9 bases map to TRBD2. Germline V gives CDR1 SGHNT, CDR2 YYREEE (reference sequence). The CDR3 covers 15 residues. With 4 bases clipped from V and 3 bases from J, the junction kept 5 bases outside the gene matches. CDR3 bases read: TGTGCCAGCAGCCCGGGACTAGCAGACTACAATGAG. This encodes CASSPGLADYNE. The full CDR3 is CASSPGLADYNEQFF.

This clone was seen ten or more times. The CDR3 end lies 3 residues beyond the end of the read and is filled in from the germline J gene. J is TRBJ2-1 and V is TRBV20-1; TRBD2 aligns across 13 bases. V lost 6 bases to trimming and J lost 4 bases; unmatched junction nucleotides: 9. The CDR3 is 16 amino acids. Germline-derived CDR1 and CDR2 are DFQATT and SNEGSKA (reference sequence). The CDR3 is CSAAPPTSGGYNEQFF. The covered CDR3 bases are TGCAGTGCCGCCCCACCGACTAGCGGGGGGTACAATGAG.

This clone came up many times. The read ends 3 residues early relative to the CDR3; the germline J gene fills the gap. The chain combines TRBV6-1 with TRBJ1-2, with 7 bases that match TRBD1. This CDR3 is built from 14 residues. Germline V gives CDR1 MNHNS, CDR2 SASEGT. V shed 3 bases, J shed 7 bases, and the junction held 8 bases outside the gene matches. This CDR3 is CASSETGSAGGYTF. The sequenced part of the CDR3 DNA is TGTGCCAGCAGTGAGACAGGGTCGGCTGGTGGC.

This clone was seen a handful of times. This CDR3 is CASSPAGRSDTYTF. CDR3 DNA, as far as it was read: TGTGCCAGCTCACCTGCGGGCAGATCAGATACC. The chain links TRBV18 to TRBJ1-2; D gene uncertain. The read stops 3 residues short of the end of the CDR3; the missing end is completed from the germline J gene. From germline, CDR1 is KGHSH and CDR2 LQKENI. This CDR3 region has 14 residues.

The sample holds many counts of this clone. The read falls 3 residues short of the CDR3 end, and the missing part is taken from the germline J gene. This chain links TRBV23-1 with TRBJ1-4; 10 nucleotides match TRBD1. TRBV23-1 falls under the ORF class, with uncertain function. CDR3 length: 15 amino acids. V shed 2 bases and J 8 bases; nucleotides not matched to a gene: 5. Incomplete CDR3 DNA: TGCGCCAGCAGTCAACGGGACAGGGGACCGGAAAAA. The encoded protein is CASSQRDRGPEK. In full, the CDR3 reads CASSQRDRGPEKLFF.

This clone was observed at least ten times. The CDR3 end is not reached by the read, which stops 3 residues before it; the germline J gene fills it in. This chain joins TRBV14 and TRBJ1-1; 11 bases match TRBD1. Trimming removed 4 bases from V and 3 bases from J; junction bases left unmatched: 1. The CDR3 runs to 14 residues. The germline CDR1 and CDR2 sequences are SGHDN and FVKESK. The part of the CDR3 DNA that was read is TGTGCCAGCAGCCGGGACAGGGGGGACACTGAA. Residues: CASSRDRGDTE. The whole CDR3 protein reads CASSRDRGDTEAFF.

This clone was found many times. The CDR3 goes on 3 residues after the read ends, and that part is filled in from the germline J gene. The chain links TRBV19 to TRBJ2-7; TRBD2 aligns across 11 bases. Trimming at V came to 5 bases and at J to 0 bases, leaving 6 bases not matched to a gene. This CDR3 comprises 16 residues. The germline V gene encodes CDR1 LNHDA and CDR2 SQIVND (reference sequence). The CDR3: CASSASGGMSSYEQYF. The DNA read from the CDR3 is TGTGCCAGTAGTGCTAGCGGGGGGATGAGCTCCTACGAG.

This clone was counted at least ten times. The sequenced fragment ends 3 residues before the CDR3 boundary, so the rest is inferred from the germline J gene. This rearrangement joins TRBV5-1 to TRBJ1-2, with 10 nucleotides matching TRBD1. Trimming cost V 7 bases and J 4 bases; bases outside gene matches: 4. The CDR3 covers 13 residues. CDR1 and CDR2 from the germline V gene are SGHRS and YFSETQ. CDR3 bases read: TGCGCCAGCCGGGACAGGGGATTCTATGGC. Encoded protein: CASRDRGFYG. The entire CDR3 reads CASRDRGFYGYTF.